This section outlines one TCR beta chain sequence together with its context. This clonotype was counted a few times. The target of this receptor is not known. No much larger clone is present one base from it, and per-base qualities are unavailable. TCR cDNA was made using 5'RACE template switching, a step that added a universal primer site and unique molecular identifiers. cDNA synthesis was primed from both the TCR alpha and TCR beta constant segments. Library amplification involved two PCR steps, and the second step added sample barcodes and sequencing adapters. Sequencing of libraries was performed on Illumina HiSeq 2500 (2x100 bp) or NovaSeq (2x150 bp). The study's own analysis went as follows. MIGEC handled demultiplexing of reads and collapsing into UMI consensus sequences, while MiXCR performed V(D)J alignment. Using edgeR on replicate PBMC samples, clonotypes were called vaccine-responding if FDR was below 0.01 and the log2 fold change was above 5 up to day 15. Each bulk clonotype was labeled CD4 or CD8 based on which sequenced repertoire, CD4 or CD8, contained the clonotype at higher abundance. TCRdb's own reprocessing of the public reads used fastp at Q25 and MiXCR and kept productive beta chains. Merged by CDR3 protein, the rows form single entries marked with the most common genes and DNA. These V and J calls derive from TCRdb rather than the authors' analysis. Present in this sample are about 340,000 distinct CDR3 sequences, 7.5% to 9% of which were seen just once. About a sixth of the sample is taken by the ten largest.

These data originate in a study of T cells after yellow fever vaccination (dated by TCRdb to the late 2010s). About the investigation overall: The SMART-Seq v4 Ultra Low Input RNA kit was used to prepare libraries from fractions with low cell numbers. To track T-cell clones before and after primary and booster YFV17D yellow fever vaccination, bulk TCR alpha and beta repertoires were sequenced longitudinally. Two healthy male donors, one aged 18 to 30 and one aged 30 to 40 years, made up the cohort. Blood was drawn at multiple timepoints before and after primary and secondary immunization, with bulk PBMC replicates and cell subsets isolated. Results the study describes overall, beyond this receptor: A small fraction of clonotypes appeared in both the CD4 and CD8 compartments, likely as a result of convergent recombination. Computational filtering was required because FACS-sorted repertoires could contain abundant contaminating clonotypes from the bulk population. Because only two donors were included in the study, the extent to which the findings can be generalized is limited. The secondary T-cell response was found to be weaker but faster than the primary response, with a peak reached on day 5 rather than on day 15. Most clones expanded after primary vaccination (around 96% of CD4 and around 89% of CD8) were re-detected after the booster, suggesting that broad memory maintenance occurred.

Per the publication, the treatment or condition label means: live attenuated yellow fever vaccine strain. At every blood-draw timepoint, two biological replicates of bulk PBMCs were collected. A standard Ficoll-Paque protocol was used to isolate PBMCs from peripheral blood. TriZol was used to extract RNA from bulk PBMCs, CD4 and CD8 fractions, and dextramer-positive and dextramer-negative fractions. The germline V gene sets CDR1 to ENHRY and CDR2 to SYGVKD. V lost 4 bases and J lost 5 bases; the stretch between them is 8 bases long. Reading from cysteine to phenylalanine, the CDR3 counts 12 amino acids. Solely the CDR3 DNA is kept, with 36 bases framed from the first base.

Recombination connected TRBV10-3 to TRBJ2-5, with an unclear D gene assignment. Sequencing was performed on PBMCs, taken on the day of the first yellow fever vaccination. The origin of this receptor is a man in his late teens or twenties who received the YFV17D yellow fever vaccine. CDR3 reads: CAISGLGETQYF. The DNA is as follows: TGTGCCATCAGTGGGCTGGGCGAGACCCAGTACTTC.